The clone carrying this T cell receptor (beta chain) was counted many times. What it recognizes is unknown. These data are taken from a study of lung T cells in sarcoidosis with Löfgren's syndrome. Study-level background: Löfgren's syndrome patients were the main repertoire analysis focus.

This CDR3 region has 13 residues. V gave up 1 base and J gave up 2 bases, with 5 bases separating them. Germline-derived CDR1 and CDR2 are SGHTA and FQGNSA. Overall study findings and caveats: Löfgren's syndrome patients reportedly showed greatest TRAV12-1 and TRBV2 expansion versus controls.

TCRdb called the reads again in MiXCR, with one record for every CDR3 protein. This table has roughly 19,000 distinct CDR3 sequences, roughly a fifth appearing once. The chain combines TRBV7-2 with TRBJ1-2; D unresolved. Sequenced sample: CD4+ T cells from PBMCs. The receptor was isolated from a human donor with sarcoidosis (Löfgren's syndrome or another form), or a control subject (not recorded which). CDR3 amino acids: CASSLDKNYGYTF. CDR3 bases: TGTGCCAGCAGCTTAGACAAAAACTATGGCTACACCTTC.